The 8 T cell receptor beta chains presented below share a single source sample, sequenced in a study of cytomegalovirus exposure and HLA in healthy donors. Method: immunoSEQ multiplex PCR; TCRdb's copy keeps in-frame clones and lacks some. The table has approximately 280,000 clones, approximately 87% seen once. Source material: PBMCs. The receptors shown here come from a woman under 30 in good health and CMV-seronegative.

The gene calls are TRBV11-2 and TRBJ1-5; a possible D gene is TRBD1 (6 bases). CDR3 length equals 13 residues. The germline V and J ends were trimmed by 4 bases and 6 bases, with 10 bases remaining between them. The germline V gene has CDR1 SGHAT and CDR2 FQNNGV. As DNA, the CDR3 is TGTGCCAGCAGCTCACAGGGTACTCAGCCCCAGCATTTT. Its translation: CASSSQGTQPQHF.

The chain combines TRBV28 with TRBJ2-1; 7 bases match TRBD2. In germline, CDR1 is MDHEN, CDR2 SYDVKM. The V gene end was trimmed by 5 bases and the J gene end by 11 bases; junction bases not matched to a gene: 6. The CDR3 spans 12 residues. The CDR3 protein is CASSLGTNQQFF. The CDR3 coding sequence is TGTGCCAGCAGTCTCGGGACTAATCAGCAGTTCTTC.

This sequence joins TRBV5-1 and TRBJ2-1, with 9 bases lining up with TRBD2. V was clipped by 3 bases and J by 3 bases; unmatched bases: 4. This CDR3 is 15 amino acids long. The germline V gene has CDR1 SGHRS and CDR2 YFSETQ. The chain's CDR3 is CASSSTSGVYNEQFF. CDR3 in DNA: TGCGCCAGCAGCTCGACTAGCGGAGTCTACAATGAGCAGTTCTTC.

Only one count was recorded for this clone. The CDR3 nucleotides read TGTGCCAGCAGTCCCGAGGCAGCCCCGAGCACTGAAGCTTTCTTT. As protein: CASSPEAAPSTEAFF. V is TRBV28 and J is TRBJ1-1; D call uncertain. Germline-derived CDR1 and CDR2 are MDHEN and SYDVKM. V lost 5 bases, J lost 4 bases, and 17 bases lay in between. CDR3 length: 15 amino acids.

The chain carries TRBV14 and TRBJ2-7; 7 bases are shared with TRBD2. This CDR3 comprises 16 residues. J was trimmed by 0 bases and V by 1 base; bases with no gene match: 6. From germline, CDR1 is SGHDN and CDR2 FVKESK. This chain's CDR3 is CASSQALAEDSYEQYF. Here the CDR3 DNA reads TGTGCCAGCAGCCAAGCCCTAGCGGAGGACTCCTACGAGCAGTACTTC.

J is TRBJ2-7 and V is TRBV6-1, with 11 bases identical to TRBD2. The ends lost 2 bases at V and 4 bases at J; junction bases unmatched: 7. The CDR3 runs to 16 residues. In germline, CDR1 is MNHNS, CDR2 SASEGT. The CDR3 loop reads CASSEFTSGSLYEQYF. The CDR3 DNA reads TGTGCCAGCAGTGAATTCACTAGCGGGAGCCTATACGAGCAGTACTTC.

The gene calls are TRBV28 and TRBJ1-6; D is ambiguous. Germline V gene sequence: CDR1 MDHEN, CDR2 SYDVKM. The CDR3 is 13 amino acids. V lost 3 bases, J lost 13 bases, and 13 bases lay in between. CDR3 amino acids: CASSLVGPYPLHF. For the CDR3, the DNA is TGTGCCAGCAGTTTGGTTGGGCCTTATCCCCTCCACTTT.

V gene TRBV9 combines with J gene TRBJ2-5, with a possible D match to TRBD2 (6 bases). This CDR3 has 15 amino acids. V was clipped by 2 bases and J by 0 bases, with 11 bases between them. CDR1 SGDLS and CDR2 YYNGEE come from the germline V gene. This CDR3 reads CASSVSGVHQETQYF. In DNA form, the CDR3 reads TGTGCCAGCAGCGTTTCGGGAGTCCACCAAGAGACCCAGTACTTC. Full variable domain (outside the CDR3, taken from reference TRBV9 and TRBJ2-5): DSGVTQTPKHLITATGQRVTLRCSPRSGDLSVYWYQQSLDQGLQFLIQYYNGEERAKGNILERFSAQQFPDLHSELNLSSLELGDSALYFCASSVSGVHQETQYFGPGTRLLVL.